The text below deals with one T cell receptor beta chain. The sample is drawn from a study of blood T cell repertoires in COVID-19. In the study overall: Samples taken during acute and convalescent COVID-19 were collected in the United States, Italy and Spain. Nucleic acid was either cDNA or gDNA, and it came from T cells, B-cell-depleted T cells, or PBMCs.

Study processing details: The assay estimated nucleated cells by amplifying reference gene primers. The repertoire was sequenced with immunoSEQ multiplex PCR; TCRdb's copy has only in-frame clones and lacks some. The V and J calls and clone size come from that table; D and trimming were worked out from the DNA. The data contain fewer than 200,000 clones, 60% to 80% of them singletons. Germline V gene sequence: CDR1 SNHLY, CDR2 FYNNEI. The CDR3 sequence is 14 residues long. The V and J ends lost 3 bases and 1 base respectively, with 9 bases between them. This chain links TRBV2 with TRBJ2-5; TRBD2 might be the D (6 bases). The clonotype originates from a man between 70 and 80 years old with acute or convalescent COVID-19. Sequences were obtained from peripheral blood. CDR3 sequence (DNA): TGTGCCAGCAGTGATGGGAGGAGCCAAGAGACCCAGTACTTC. Translation: CASSDGRSQETQYF.